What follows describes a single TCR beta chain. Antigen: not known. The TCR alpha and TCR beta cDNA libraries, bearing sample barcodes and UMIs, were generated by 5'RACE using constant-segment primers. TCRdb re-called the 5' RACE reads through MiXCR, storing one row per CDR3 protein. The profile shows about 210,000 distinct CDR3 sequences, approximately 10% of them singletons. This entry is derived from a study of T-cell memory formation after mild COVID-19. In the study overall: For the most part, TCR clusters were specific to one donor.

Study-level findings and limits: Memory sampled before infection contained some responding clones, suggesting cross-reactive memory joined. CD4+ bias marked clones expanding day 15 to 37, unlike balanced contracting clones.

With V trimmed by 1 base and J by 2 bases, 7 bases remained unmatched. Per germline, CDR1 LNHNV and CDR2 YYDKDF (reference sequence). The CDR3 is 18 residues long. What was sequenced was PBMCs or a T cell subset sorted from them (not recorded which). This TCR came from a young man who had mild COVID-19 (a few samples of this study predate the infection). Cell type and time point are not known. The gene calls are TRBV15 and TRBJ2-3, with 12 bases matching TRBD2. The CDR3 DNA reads TGTGCCACCAGCAGAGGACTAGCGGGGGTCGTTTTCACAGATACGCAGTATTTT. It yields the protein CATSRGLAGVVFTDTQYF.